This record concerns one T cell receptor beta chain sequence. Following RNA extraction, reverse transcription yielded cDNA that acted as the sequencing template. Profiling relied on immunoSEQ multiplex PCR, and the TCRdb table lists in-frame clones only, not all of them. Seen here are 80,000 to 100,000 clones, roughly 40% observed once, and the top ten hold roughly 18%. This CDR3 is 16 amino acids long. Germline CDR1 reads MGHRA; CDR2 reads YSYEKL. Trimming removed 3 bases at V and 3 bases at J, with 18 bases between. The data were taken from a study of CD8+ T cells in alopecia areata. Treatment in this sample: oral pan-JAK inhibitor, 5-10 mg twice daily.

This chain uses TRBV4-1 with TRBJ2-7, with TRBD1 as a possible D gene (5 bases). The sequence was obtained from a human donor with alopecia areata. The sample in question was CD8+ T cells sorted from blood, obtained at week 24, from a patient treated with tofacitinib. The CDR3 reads CASSQGGQGNHYEQYF. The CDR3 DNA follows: TGCGCCAGCAGCCAGGGTGGACAAGGAAACCACTACGAGCAGTACTTC.